The clone carrying this T cell receptor beta chain was counted at least ten times. This entry belongs to a study of blood T cell repertoires in COVID-19. The CDR3 is 11 amino acids. Germline-derived CDR1 and CDR2 are SGHNT and YYREEE (reference sequence). V gave up 2 bases and J gave up 6 bases, with 6 bases separating them. The assay was immunoSEQ multiplex PCR, and TCRdb's table has in-frame clones only and misses some. This sample has 270,000 or so clones, with 70% to 90% found just once. The sequence came from a young woman with COVID-19, enrolled during active disease. The chain links TRBV5-4 to TRBJ2-7; possible D gene TRBD2, 5 bases. Sequencing was performed on peripheral blood. The CDR3 region is CASSFRGEQYF. The CDR3 region has the DNA TGTGCCAGCAGCTTCCGGGGCGAGCAGTACTTC.